A selection of T cell receptor beta chains follows, all from one sample in a study of blood T cells in healthy people across ages. MiXCR was run by TCRdb on the 5' RACE reads, yielding one entry per CDR3 protein. The sample lists 1 million to 1.2 million distinct CDR3 sequences; more than 30% were seen once. The sample comprised blood. The receptor source for this set is a man aged 18 to 30 in good health. CDR3s include the opening cysteine and the closing phenylalanine or tryptophan. A D gene is named only where the DNA matches it firmly. The size field is filled for only some rows; it gives once, few, many or a size class.

NA | TRBJ2-7 | TRBV20-1 | many | CSASDLTYEQYF | TGCAGTGCTAGTGACCTAACCTACGAGCAGTACTTC
NA | TRBJ2-1 | TRBV12-3/TRBV12-4 | few | CASSGRGDEQFF | TGTGCCAGCAGTGGCAGGGGCGATGAGCAGTTCTTC
NA | TRBJ1-3 | TRBV29-1 | NA | CSVGQGGRRNTIYF | TGCAGCGTCGGCCAGGGCGGCAGAAGAAACACCATATATTTT
NA | TRBJ1-4 | TRBV20-1 | NA | CSAEGTTNEKLFF | TGCAGTGCTGAAGGCACAACTAATGAAAAACTGTTTTTT
NA | TRBJ1-6 | TRBV27 | many | CASSLGLPSSYNSPLHF | TGTGCCAGCAGTCTGGGACTGCCGAGCTCCTATAATTCACCCCTCCACTTT
TRBD2 | TRBJ2-1 | TRBV12-3/TRBV12-4 | few | CASHRGGGTNNEQFF | TGTGCCAGCCATAGGGGCGGGGGGACCAACAATGAGCAGTTCTTC
TRBD1 | TRBJ1-5 | TRBV4-3 | NA | CASSQQTGGGQPQHF | TGCGCCAGCAGCCAACAAACAGGGGGTGGTCAGCCCCAGCATTTT
TRBD1 | TRBJ2-1 | TRBV20-1 | NA | CSANGQGGPEETQFF | TGCAGTGCTAACGGACAGGGAGGACCCGAGGAGACCCAGTTCTTC
NA | TRBJ1-5 | TRBV20-1 | NA | CSATRRGVGNQPQHF | TGCAGTGCTACCAGACGGGGGGTCGGCAATCAGCCCCAGCATTTT
NA | TRBJ1-2 | TRBV25-1 | NA | CVSSEPGHGNYGYTF | TGTGTCAGCAGTGAGCCGGGACACGGTAACTATGGCTACACCTTC
NA | TRBJ2-2 | TRBV7-2 | NA | CASSFLGTSGELFF | TGTGCCAGCAGCTTTTTAGGGACTTCCGGGGAGCTGTTTTTT
NA | TRBJ1-1 | TRBV6-1 | NA | CASSVYEGRLEVLNTKAFF | TGTGCCAGCAGTGTATATGAGGGCCGATTAGAGGTTCTGAACACTAAAGCTTTCTTT
TRBD1 | TRBJ1-1 | TRBV7-2 | few | CASRTQGVTTEAFF | TGTGCCAGCAGAACACAGGGGGTTACCACTGAAGCTTTCTTT
NA | TRBJ2-1 | TRBV9 | NA | CASSVDGSPYNEQFF | TGTGCCAGCAGCGTAGATGGCAGCCCCTACAATGAGCAGTTCTTC
NA | TRBJ2-3 | TRBV5-1 | few | CASKSGSSTDTQYF | TGCGCCAGCAAATCAGGGTCGTCCACAGATACGCAGTATTTT
NA | TRBJ1-5 | TRBV4-2 | NA | CASSPPGTSNQPQHF | TGTGCCAGCAGCCCGCCCGGGACGAGCAATCAGCCCCAGCATTTT
NA | TRBJ1-2 | TRBV7-2 | few | CASSQINNYGYTF | TGTGCCAGCAGTCAAATTAACAACTATGGCTACACCTTC
NA | TRBJ2-1 | TRBV9 | few | CASRYDVGEEQFF | TGTGCCAGCAGGTACGATGTAGGGGAGGAGCAGTTCTTC
TRBD1 | TRBJ1-1 | TRBV7-3 | NA | CASSLTRTQGNEAFF | TGTGCCAGCAGCTTAACGAGAACACAGGGGAATGAAGCTTTCTTT
TRBD2 | TRBJ2-5 | TRBV20-1 | NA | CSARGTSGGKRQETQYF | TGCAGTGCTAGAGGGACTAGCGGGGGCAAACGCCAAGAGACCCAGTACTTC
NA | TRBJ2-5 | TRBV7-9 | few | CASSLVTGETQYF | TGTGCCAGCAGCTTAGTAACCGGGGAGACCCAGTACTTC
NA | TRBJ1-4 | TRBV7-9 | NA | CASSAPFLENEKLFF | TGTGCCAGCAGCGCCCCATTTTTGGAGAATGAAAAACTGTTTTTT
TRBD1 | TRBJ1-5 | TRBV7-8 | NA | CASSLFDRAGQPQHF | TGTGCCAGCAGCTTATTCGACAGGGCGGGGCAGCCCCAGCATTTT
TRBD1 | TRBJ2-1 | TRBV7-3 | NA | CASSPNRDRGQNEQFF | TGTGCCAGCAGCCCAAACCGGGACAGGGGGCAAAATGAGCAGTTCTTC
NA | TRBJ2-3 | TRBV6-2/TRBV6-3 | NA | CASTSHASAYIDTQYF | TGTGCCAGCACCTCCCACGCTAGCGCCTACATAGATACGCAGTATTTT
NA | TRBJ1-1 | TRBV15 | few | CATSRDGSEGEAFF | TGTGCCACCAGCAGAGACGGATCGGAGGGAGAGGCTTTCTTT